This TCR beta chain was captured by sequencing in a study of blood T cell repertoires in COVID-19. Turning to the study itself: T cells, B-cell-depleted T cells, or PBMCs provided the cDNA or gDNA that served as material.

Germline CDR1 is MNHEY and CDR2 is SVGEGT. The V gene lost 4 bases and the J gene lost 0 bases, with 21 bases spanning the gap. The CDR3 is 18 amino acids. This clone occurred a few times. Profiling relied on immunoSEQ multiplex PCR, and the TCRdb table lists in-frame clones only, not all of them. The sample contains roughly 250,000 clones, about 89% of which appear only once. V is TRBV6-2 or TRBV6-3 and J is TRBJ1-1; D is perhaps TRBD1 (6 bases). Sequenced: PBMCs or T cells enriched from blood (not recorded which). The sequence derives from a man in his forties or fifties who had recovered from COVID-19. CDR3 sequence (DNA): TGTGCCAGCAGTTCGACCTCATCAGGGGCTACCATGAACACTGAAGCTTTCTTT. It encodes CASSSTSSGATMNTEAFF.